This T cell receptor (beta chain) originates from a study of radiation and T cells in renal cell carcinoma. The CDR3 is 18 residues long. Sequencing was performed with immunoSEQ multiplex PCR; in TCRdb, only in-frame clones are kept and a portion is missing. The sample lists over 120,000 clones, approximately 86% occurring once. Details on this clone: Its antigen remains unknown.

Study findings and constraints: In blood, top tumor clones expanded by 2 weeks, shrinking by 4.

As for time point: blood 4 weeks post-SBRT, at nephrectomy. This sample's treatment: 15 Gy SBRT to primary tumor, nephrectomy 4 weeks later. Nephrectomy followed 15 Gy stereotactic body radiation by 4 weeks. After SBRT, blood was collected at 2 and 4 weeks, plus baseline. The chain is built from TRBV21-1 and TRBJ1-1. TRBV21-1 is a pseudogene. Material: blood, obtained from a patient whose treatment included radiotherapy and nephrectomy. The clonotype was recovered from a woman aged 45-65 years with renal cell carcinoma. The CDR3: CASSKKGGHSALNTEAFF. CDR3 in DNA: TGTGCCAGCAGCAAAAAGGGGGGACATTCGGCTTTGAACACTGAAGCTTTCTTT.